This note documents a single TCR beta chain sequence. The target antigen is unknown. The data were taken from a study of T cell responses to AZD1222 COVID-19 vaccine. CDR1 is LNHDA, CDR2 SQIVND, per germline (reference sequence). V was cut by 1 base and J by 2 bases, with 12 bases left in between. The length of the CDR3 is 16 residues. Using immunoSEQ multiplex PCR, the repertoire was profiled, and TCRdb retains in-frame clones only, with some absent. The table includes about 140,000 clones, more than 75% detected once. Whole-study findings and limits: Donors skewed white British and female; clonal diversity was possibly underestimated.

This chain links TRBV19 with TRBJ1-5, with D possibly TRBD1 on 6 matching bases. The sample in question was peripheral blood, obtained on day 0 of AZD1222 vaccination. The TCR was taken from an adult in good health. The CDR3 DNA sequence: TGTGCCAGTAGTATAGCATACAGGGAAGGCAATCAGCCCCAGCATTTT. Its translation is CASSIAYREGNQPQHF.